Each of the 2 T cell receptor beta chains below was sequenced from the same sample in a study of radiation and T cells in renal cell carcinoma. Libraries were prepared by immunoSEQ multiplex PCR; TCRdb keeps only in-frame clonotypes and omits some of them. There are about 95,000 clones in the sample; approximately 86% occur only once, and approximately 8.4% lies in the top ten. The time point here: baseline pretreatment blood. Treatment defined: 15 Gy SBRT to primary tumor, nephrectomy 4 weeks later. Material: blood, obtained from a patient whose treatment included radiotherapy and nephrectomy. The receptors stem from a man aged 45-65 years with renal cell carcinoma.

This rearrangement joins TRBV5-5 to TRBJ1-1, with 9 bases fitting TRBD1. Germline V gene data show CDR1 as SGHKS and CDR2 as YYEKEE (reference sequence). V was pared by 0 bases and J by 4 bases, with 4 bases of the junction left unmatched. The CDR3 is 15 amino acids. Here the CDR3 reads CASSLGDREATEAFF. As DNA, the CDR3 is TGTGCCAGCAGCTTGGGGGACAGGGAGGCCACTGAAGCTTTCTTT.

This clone was counted a few times. The chain carries TRBV19 and TRBJ1-1, with unresolved D. The CDR3 is made up of 12 amino acids. V dropped 4 bases and J dropped 7 bases, with 10 bases sitting between them. In germline, CDR1 is LNHDA, CDR2 SQIVND (reference sequence). The CDR3 sequence: CASSKRWSEAFF. The CDR3, as DNA: TGTGCCAGTAGTAAACGGTGGAGTGAAGCTTTCTTT. The variable domain in full, with the rest retrieved from reference TRBV19 and TRBJ1-1, is DGGITQSPKYLFRKEGQNVTLSCEQNLNHDAMYWYRQDPGQGLRLIYYSQIVNDFQKGDIAEGYSVSREKKESFPLTVTSAQKNPTAFYLCASSKRWSEAFFGQGTRLTVV.